These 6 T cell receptor beta chains came from one sample sequenced in a study of T-cell memory formation after mild COVID-19. TCRdb processed the 5' RACE reads anew with MiXCR; each CDR3 protein has one entry. The table has 100,000 to 150,000 distinct CDR3 sequences, more than 15% seen once. The sequenced sample consisted of PBMCs or a T cell subset sorted from them (not recorded which). The receptors stem from an adult woman who had mild COVID-19 (a few samples of this study predate the infection). Cell type and time point are not known.

In nucleotides, the CDR3 is TGCGCCAGCAGCTGGGAGACAGGGAGAGGCGAGCAGTACTTC. Translation gives CASSWETGRGEQYF. The chain joins TRBV5-1 to TRBJ2-7; 7 bases agree with TRBD1. Germline V lookup: CDR1 SGHRS, CDR2 YFSETQ. V shed 3 bases and J 6 bases; nucleotides not matched to a gene: 9. The CDR3 spans 14 residues.

The rearrangement joins TRBV29-1 to TRBJ1-1; 10 bases agree with TRBD1. The length of the CDR3 is 17 residues. Germline V gives CDR1 SQVTM, CDR2 ANQGSEA. Unmatched junction bases numbered 13, after V lost 6 bases and J lost 0 bases. The CDR3 bases are TGCAGCGTGGGACCCTTGGACAGGGGGACGATGAACACTGAAGCTTTCTTT. Translated, it gives CSVGPLDRGTMNTEAFF.

In this sample, this clonotype turned up a few times. The chain has TRBV5-1 and TRBJ2-7, with 9 bases that match TRBD1. This CDR3 contains 12 residues. The ends lost 4 bases at V and 13 bases at J; junction bases unmatched: 9. The germline V gene has CDR1 SGHRS and CDR2 YFSETQ. As DNA, the CDR3 is TGCGCCAGCAGCCTGGGACAGGGACCTCTCTACTTC. This translates into CASSLGQGPLYF.

The chain has TRBV12-3 or TRBV12-4 and TRBJ2-1; D is undetermined. The CDR3 loop spans 15 amino acids. Trimming pared 3 bases from V and 0 bases from J, leaving 9 bases between. CDR3 protein: CASSLGSTSYNEQFF. CDR3 coding DNA: TGTGCCAGCAGTTTGGGTAGCACCTCCTACAATGAGCAGTTCTTC.

This clonotype was seen a handful of times. The chain joins TRBV19 to TRBJ2-5; D possibly corresponds to TRBD2 (7 bases). CDR1 LNHDA and CDR2 SQIVND come from the germline V gene (reference sequence). Trimming removed 8 bases from V and 4 bases from J, with 20 bases in between. The CDR3 contains 15 residues. The CDR3 spells CASSPEGGGRETQYF. CDR3 sequence (DNA): TGTGCCAGTTCTCCCGAGGGGGGGGGCCGAGAGACCCAGTACTTC.

The table lists this clonotype with a few counts. The chain uses TRBV6-2 or TRBV6-3 and TRBJ2-7, with D unresolved. CDR3 length: 14 residues. The germline V gene has CDR1 MNHEY and CDR2 SVGEGT. Trimming left V 0 bases short and J 0 bases short, with 6 bases between. The CDR3 DNA follows: TGTGCCAGCAGTTACTCGCCATACTCCTACGAGCAGTACTTC. As protein: CASSYSPYSYEQYF.